A selection of T cell receptor beta chains follows, all from one sample in a study of T cell responses to AZD1222 COVID-19 vaccine. Sequenced by immunoSEQ multiplex PCR; TCRdb stores in-frame clones only, minus some. The profile shows over 150,000 clones, about 85% of them singletons. Sample: peripheral blood, taken on day 0 of AZD1222 vaccination. The receptor set was obtained from an adult in good health. Both conserved end residues are part of each CDR3. Each record gives: clone size, D gene, V gene, J gene, CDR3 protein, CDR3 DNA. The D gene is left open where the match is weak. Clone size, where shown, is once, few, many, or a class for clones that have expanded.

size: -
D: -
V: TRBV21-1
J: TRBJ2-4
CDR3: CASSKWVLAKNIQYF
DNA: TGTGCCAGCAGCAAATGGGTCCTAGCCAAAAACATTCAGTACTTC

size: -
D: TRBD1
V: TRBV2
J: TRBJ2-5
CDR3: CASSDLILTGSEETQYF
DNA: TGTGCCAGCAGTGACCTTATTTTGACAGGGTCGGAGGAGACCCAGTACTTC

size: -
D: -
V: TRBV6-2/TRBV6-3
J: TRBJ2-3
CDR3: CASSYSPDSATDTQYF
DNA: TGTGCCAGCAGTTACTCACCGGATTCGGCCACAGATACGCAGTATTTT

size: -
D: -
V: TRBV5-1
J: TRBJ1-1
CDR3: CASSLFGDGLNTEAFF
DNA: TGCGCCAGCAGCTTGTTCGGGGACGGCCTGAACACTGAAGCTTTCTTT

size: -
D: TRBD2
V: TRBV12-3/TRBV12-4
J: TRBJ2-5
CDR3: CASSQTSGGTQYF
DNA: TGTGCCAGCAGCCAGACTAGCGGGGGCACCCAGTACTTC

size: -
D: -
V: TRBV18
J: TRBJ2-4
CDR3: CASSPEGPLAKNIQYF
DNA: TGTGCCAGCTCACCAGAAGGACCTCTAGCCAAAAACATTCAGTACTTC

size: -
D: TRBD2
V: TRBV9
J: TRBJ2-2
CDR3: CASSSHSGGRDTGELFF
DNA: TGTGCCAGCAGCTCCCATTCGGGGGGGCGTGACACCGGGGAGCTGTTTTTT

size: -
D: -
V: TRBV5-1
J: TRBJ1-2
CDR3: CASSPQTGFDGYTF
DNA: TGCGCCAGCAGCCCCCAGACAGGTTTCGATGGCTACACCTTC

size: -
D: -
V: TRBV5-8
J: TRBJ2-5
CDR3: CASTTRGQQETQYF
DNA: TGTGCCAGCACCACTCGGGGCCAACAAGAGACCCAGTACTTC

size: few
D: -
V: TRBV3-1/TRBV3-2
J: TRBJ1-2
CDR3: CASSPGGLGQSYGYTF
DNA: TGTGCCAGCAGCCCGGGTGGCCTAGGACAGAGCTATGGCTACACCTTC

size: -
D: -
V: TRBV6-5
J: TRBJ2-3
CDR3: CASRSPTTGSDTQYF
DNA: TGTGCCAGCAGGTCGCCCACAACAGGGTCAGATACGCAGTATTTT

size: -
D: -
V: TRBV4-1
J: TRBJ2-7
CDR3: CASSQDRATVSYEQYF
DNA: TGCGCCAGCAGCCAAGATAGGGCGACGGTCTCCTACGAGCAGTACTTC

size: -
D: -
V: TRBV3-1/TRBV3-2
J: TRBJ1-6
CDR3: CASHGGGSSYNSPLHF
DNA: TGTGCCAGTCATGGGGGGGGCAGCTCCTATAATTCACCCCTCCACTTT

size: -
D: TRBD1
V: TRBV7-3
J: TRBJ1-6
CDR3: CASSLGTGANSPLHF
DNA: TGTGCCAGCAGCTTAGGGACAGGGGCTAATTCACCCCTCCACTTT

size: -
D: -
V: TRBV10-3
J: TRBJ2-2
CDR3: CAIRETENTGELFF
DNA: TGTGCCATCAGGGAGACAGAAAACACCGGGGAGCTGTTTTTT

size: -
D: -
V: TRBV4-1
J: TRBJ2-2
CDR3: CASSQVSTHTNTGELFF
DNA: TGCGCCAGCAGCCAAGTATCGACTCATACGAACACCGGGGAGCTGTTTTTT

size: -
D: -
V: TRBV10-2
J: TRBJ1-2
CDR3: CASSETWGNYGYTF
DNA: TGCGCCAGCAGTGAGACGTGGGGAAACTATGGCTACACCTTC

size: -
D: -
V: TRBV6-5
J: TRBJ1-4
CDR3: CASSYSRGPEKLFF
DNA: TGTGCCAGCAGTTACTCCAGGGGTCCTGAAAAACTGTTTTTT

size: -
D: -
V: TRBV18
J: TRBJ2-7
CDR3: CASSRLTYEQYF
DNA: TGTGCCAGCTCAAGACTTACCTACGAGCAGTACTTC

size: few
D: -
V: TRBV19
J: TRBJ2-2
CDR3: CASTPWGGWTGELFF
DNA: TGTGCCAGTACCCCGTGGGGGGGCTGGACCGGGGAGCTGTTTTTT

size: -
D: -
V: TRBV5-1
J: TRBJ2-2
CDR3: CASMDTGKNTGELFF
DNA: TGCGCCAGCATGGATACAGGGAAGAACACCGGGGAGCTGTTTTTT

size: -
D: -
V: TRBV21-1
J: TRBJ1-1
CDR3: CASTSAAFF
DNA: TGTGCCAGCACCTCGGCCGCTTTCTTT

size: -
D: TRBD1
V: TRBV3-1/TRBV3-2
J: TRBJ1-3
CDR3: CASSRPGGSGNTIYF
DNA: TGTGCCAGCAGCAGACCAGGGGGCTCTGGAAACACCATATATTTT

size: -
D: -
V: TRBV5-1
J: TRBJ1-2
CDR3: CASSPDGRPALF
DNA: TGCGCCAGCAGCCCGGACGGGAGGCCCGCTCTCTTC

size: once
D: TRBD1
V: TRBV5-1
J: TRBJ1-1
CDR3: CASSPRTGQNTEAFF
DNA: TGCGCCAGCAGCCCGCGGACAGGACAGAACACTGAAGCTTTCTTT

size: -
D: -
V: TRBV29-1
J: TRBJ2-1
CDR3: CSAKEGHEQFF
DNA: TGCAGCGCCAAGGAAGGCCATGAGCAGTTCTTC

size: once
D: -
V: TRBV5-3
J: TRBJ2-3
CDR3: CARTLLLKDTDTQYF
DNA: TGTGCCAGGACCTTACTACTCAAAGACACAGATACGCAGTATTTT

size: once
D: -
V: TRBV7-9
J: TRBJ1-5
CDR3: CASNPDPGGGYQPQHF
DNA: TGTGCCAGCAACCCTGACCCGGGAGGTGGGTATCAGCCCCAGCATTTT

size: -
D: -
V: TRBV7-9
J: TRBJ1-1
CDR3: CASSERGRDTEAFF
DNA: TGTGCCAGCAGCGAAAGGGGTAGGGATACTGAAGCTTTCTTT

size: -
D: TRBD2
V: TRBV24-1
J: TRBJ2-7
CDR3: CATSDPKSGTHEQYF
DNA: TGTGCCACCAGTGACCCTAAAAGCGGGACTCACGAGCAGTACTTC

size: -
D: -
V: TRBV4-2
J: TRBJ1-1
CDR3: CASSQELWVDTEAFF
DNA: TGTGCCAGCAGCCAAGAGTTGTGGGTAGACACTGAAGCTTTCTTT

size: once
D: TRBD1
V: TRBV5-1
J: TRBJ2-3
CDR3: CASSTSPQGAAGDTQYF
DNA: TGCGCCAGCAGTACAAGTCCCCAGGGGGCAGCGGGAGATACGCAGTATTTT

size: -
D: TRBD2
V: TRBV10-3
J: TRBJ2-1
CDR3: CATRTDGTTIEQFF
DNA: TGTGCCACTCGGACGGACGGGACTACAATTGAGCAGTTCTTC

size: -
D: -
V: TRBV7-9
J: TRBJ2-1
CDR3: CASSDRGPNNEQFF
DNA: TGTGCCAGCAGCGATCGGGGGCCCAACAATGAGCAGTTCTTC

size: -
D: -
V: TRBV18
J: TRBJ1-5
CDR3: CASSLGTGNQPQHF
DNA: TGTGCCAGCTCACTGGGTACCGGGAATCAGCCCCAGCATTTT

size: -
D: -
V: TRBV15
J: TRBJ2-7
CDR3: CATSGGGAGPPYEQYF
DNA: TGTGCCACCAGCGGGGGTGGGGCGGGGCCTCCCTACGAGCAGTACTTC

size: -
D: TRBD2
V: TRBV3-1/TRBV3-2
J: TRBJ2-1
CDR3: CASSQGLAGGYNEQFF
DNA: TGTGCCAGCAGCCAAGGTTTAGCGGGGGGATACAATGAGCAGTTCTTC

size: -
D: TRBD2
V: TRBV6-1
J: TRBJ2-3
CDR3: CASSEGTSGGTGDTQYF
DNA: TGTGCCAGCAGTGAAGGAACTAGCGGGGGGACTGGAGATACGCAGTATTTT

size: -
D: -
V: TRBV4-2
J: TRBJ2-7
CDR3: CASSQDTRVTEQYF
DNA: TGTGCCAGCAGCCAAGATACACGTGTGACCGAGCAGTACTTC

size: -
D: -
V: TRBV28
J: TRBJ1-1
CDR3: CASARGSPSEAFF
DNA: TGTGCCAGCGCGAGGGGGAGCCCAAGTGAAGCTTTCTTT

size: -
D: -
V: TRBV3-1/TRBV3-2
J: TRBJ1-1
CDR3: CASSQETGQAFF
DNA: TGTGCCAGCAGCCAAGAAACAGGCCAAGCTTTCTTT

size: -
D: -
V: TRBV19
J: TRBJ1-1
CDR3: CASSRKGDYMNTEAFF
DNA: TGTGCCAGTAGTAGAAAGGGCGACTACATGAACACTGAAGCTTTCTTT

size: -
D: TRBD2
V: TRBV4-3
J: TRBJ2-1
CDR3: CASSQAFPSGSYNEQFF
DNA: TGCGCCAGCAGCCAAGCCTTCCCTAGCGGCTCCTACAATGAGCAGTTCTTC

size: -
D: -
V: TRBV7-2
J: TRBJ1-6
CDR3: CASSLGLNSPLHF
DNA: TGTGCCAGCAGCTTAGGCCTTAATTCACCCCTCCACTTT

size: once
D: TRBD2
V: TRBV9
J: TRBJ2-3
CDR3: CASSVGTSEVDTQYF
DNA: TGTGCCAGCAGCGTGGGGACTAGCGAGGTGGATACGCAGTATTTT

size: -
D: TRBD1
V: TRBV14
J: TRBJ1-6
CDR3: CASSQDDRAYNSPLHF
DNA: TGTGCCAGCAGCCAAGACGACAGGGCATATAATTCACCCCTCCACTTT

size: -
D: -
V: TRBV24-1
J: TRBJ2-1
CDR3: CATSDDSYNEQFF
DNA: TGTGCCACCAGTGATGACAGTTACAATGAGCAGTTCTTC

size: -
D: -
V: TRBV18
J: TRBJ2-6
CDR3: CASSPLTGLVSGANVLTF
DNA: TGTGCCAGCTCACCACTAACAGGGTTGGTTTCTGGGGCCAACGTCCTGACTTTC

size: -
D: TRBD1
V: TRBV7-3
J: TRBJ2-1
CDR3: CASSTSGTEYNEQFF
DNA: TGTGCCAGCAGTACCTCCGGGACAGAATACAATGAGCAGTTCTTC

size: few
D: -
V: TRBV6-2/TRBV6-3
J: TRBJ2-7
CDR3: CASSYKLGGQPYEQYF
DNA: TGTGCCAGCAGTTACAAGCTCGGGGGACAGCCCTACGAGCAGTACTTC

size: -
D: -
V: TRBV23-1
J: TRBJ1-1
CDR3: CASRNRAMNTEAFF
DNA: TGCGCCAGCAGGAACAGGGCGATGAACACTGAAGCTTTCTTT

size: -
D: -
V: TRBV5-6
J: TRBJ2-7
CDR3: CASSLVLSPYEQYF
DNA: TGTGCCAGCAGCTTAGTCCTATCCCCCTACGAGCAGTACTTC

size: -
D: TRBD2
V: TRBV5-6
J: TRBJ2-5
CDR3: CASSKTGTSVQETQYF
DNA: TGTGCCAGCAGTAAAACCGGGACTAGCGTTCAAGAGACCCAGTACTTC

size: -
D: TRBD2
V: TRBV7-3
J: TRBJ2-1
CDR3: CASSLAPRSGANEQFF
DNA: TGTGCCAGCAGCTTAGCCCCGAGGAGCGGGGCTAATGAGCAGTTCTTC

size: -
D: -
V: TRBV5-1
J: TRBJ1-3
CDR3: CASSSVSGARGNTIYF
DNA: TGCGCCAGCAGCTCCGTATCCGGGGCCCGCGGAAACACCATATATTTT

size: few
D: -
V: TRBV10-3
J: TRBJ2-2
CDR3: CAISDRRSVGGAGYSGELFF
DNA: TGTGCCATCAGTGATCGTAGAAGTGTGGGGGGCGCGGGGTATTCCGGGGAGCTGTTTTTT

size: -
D: -
V: TRBV18
J: TRBJ1-5
CDR3: CASSPNKSNQPQHF
DNA: TGTGCCAGCTCACCGAATAAAAGCAATCAGCCCCAGCATTTT

size: -
D: -
V: TRBV19
J: TRBJ2-6
CDR3: CASSIGGVSGRANVLTF
DNA: TGTGCCAGTAGTATAGGCGGCGTTTCGGGCAGGGCCAACGTCCTGACTTTC

size: -
D: TRBD1
V: TRBV28
J: TRBJ1-1
CDR3: CASSLLGQGWTEAFF
DNA: TGTGCCAGCAGTTTACTTGGACAGGGGTGGACTGAAGCTTTCTTT